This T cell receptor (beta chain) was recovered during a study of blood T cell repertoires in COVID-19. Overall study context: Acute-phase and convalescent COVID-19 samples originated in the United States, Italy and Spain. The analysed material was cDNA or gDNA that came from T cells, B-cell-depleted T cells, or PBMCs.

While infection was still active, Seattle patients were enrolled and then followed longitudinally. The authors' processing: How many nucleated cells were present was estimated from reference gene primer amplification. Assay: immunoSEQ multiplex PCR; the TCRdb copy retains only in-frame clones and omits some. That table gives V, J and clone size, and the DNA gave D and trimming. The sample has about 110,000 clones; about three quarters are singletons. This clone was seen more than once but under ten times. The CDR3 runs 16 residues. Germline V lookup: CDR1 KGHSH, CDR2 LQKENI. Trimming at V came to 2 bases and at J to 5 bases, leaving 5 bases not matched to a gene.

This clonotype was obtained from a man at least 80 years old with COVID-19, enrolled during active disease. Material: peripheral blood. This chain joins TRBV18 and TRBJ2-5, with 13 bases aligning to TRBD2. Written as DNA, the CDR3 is TGTGCCAGCTCACCAAGGACTAGCGGGAGAGGGGAGACCCAGTACTTC. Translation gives CASSPRTSGRGETQYF.